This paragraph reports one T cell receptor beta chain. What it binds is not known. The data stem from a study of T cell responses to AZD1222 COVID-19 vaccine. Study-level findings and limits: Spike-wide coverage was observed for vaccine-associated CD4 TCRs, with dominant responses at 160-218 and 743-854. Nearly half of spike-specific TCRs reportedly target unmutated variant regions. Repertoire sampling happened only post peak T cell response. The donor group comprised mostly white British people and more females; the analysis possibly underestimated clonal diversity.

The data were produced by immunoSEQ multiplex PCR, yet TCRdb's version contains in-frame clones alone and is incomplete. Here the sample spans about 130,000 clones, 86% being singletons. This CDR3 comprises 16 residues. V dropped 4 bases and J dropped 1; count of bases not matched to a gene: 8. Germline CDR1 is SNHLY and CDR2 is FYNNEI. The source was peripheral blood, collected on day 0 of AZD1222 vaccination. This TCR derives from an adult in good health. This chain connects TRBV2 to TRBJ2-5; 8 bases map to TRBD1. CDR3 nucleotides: TGTGCCAGCAGTGTAGGCAGGGGGCAACCCCAAGAGACCCAGTACTTC. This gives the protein CASSVGRGQPQETQYF.